Listed below are T cell receptor beta chains from one sample, sequenced in a study of cytomegalovirus exposure and HLA in healthy donors. Profiled with immunoSEQ multiplex PCR; TCRdb holds only in-frame clones, not every one. The sample has about 180,000 clones; around three quarters are singletons. Source material: PBMCs. These receptor sequences come from a woman aged 25-40 years in good health and CMV-seronegative. CDR3s include the opening cysteine and the closing phenylalanine or tryptophan. The D gene is left open where the match is weak. Size tells how often a clone was seen (once, few, many) or the class of an expanded clone, and some rows leave it out.

v_gene	d_gene	abundance	j_gene	CDR3aa	CDR3nt
TRBV4-3	TRBD1	NA	TRBJ1-1	CASSQGQGVTEAFF	TGCGCCAGCAGCCAAGGGCAGGGGGTCACTGAAGCTTTCTTT
TRBV7-8	NA	NA	TRBJ1-6	CASSLAGGINSLSPLHF	TGTGCCAGCAGCTTAGCTGGGGGGATCAACTCCCTTTCACCCCTCCACTTT
TRBV7-8	TRBD2	NA	TRBJ2-1	CASSLGLAGHEQFF	TGTGCCAGCAGCTTGGGACTAGCGGGCCATGAGCAGTTCTTC
TRBV4-2	NA	NA	TRBJ2-7	CASSQVGTSSYEQYF	TGTGCCAGCAGCCAAGTTGGTACCAGCTCCTACGAGCAGTACTTC
TRBV30	NA	NA	TRBJ1-2	CAWETEIYGYTF	TGTGCCTGGGAAACAGAGATTTATGGCTACACCTTC
TRBV2	NA	NA	TRBJ2-7	CASKRAGESYEQYF	TGTGCCAGCAAACGGGCCGGGGAATCCTACGAGCAGTACTTC
TRBV19	NA	NA	TRBJ1-2	CASRSGGRGYGYTF	TGTGCCAGCCGGTCGGGGGGGCGCGGGTATGGCTACACCTTC
TRBV15	NA	NA	TRBJ2-1	CATSRDFINEQFF	TGTGCCACCAGCAGAGATTTCATCAATGAGCAGTTCTTC
TRBV15	NA	few	TRBJ1-1	CATSRARTTEAFF	TGTGCCACCAGCAGGGCCCGAACAACTGAAGCTTTCTTT
TRBV2	TRBD1	few	TRBJ1-6	CASSGPGGGNSPLHF	TGTGCCAGCAGCGGACCAGGGGGCGGGAATTCACCCCTCCACTTT
TRBV7-9	NA	NA	TRBJ2-5	CASSLASGSETQYF	TGTGCCAGCAGCTTAGCGTCGGGGTCTGAGACCCAGTACTTC
TRBV14	NA	NA	TRBJ1-1	CASSQRGLGAFF	TGTGCCAGCAGCCAACGAGGGCTAGGGGCTTTCTTT
TRBV30	NA	NA	TRBJ1-2	CAWSPGSYGYTF	TGTGCCTGGAGTCCAGGGTCCTATGGCTACACCTTC
TRBV7-2	TRBD2	NA	TRBJ2-1	CASSPQPSGGYNEQFF	TGTGCCAGCAGCCCGCAGCCTAGCGGGGGGTACAATGAGCAGTTCTTC
TRBV5-1	TRBD2	many	TRBJ2-3	CASSPGTNTDTQYF	TGCGCCAGCAGCCCCGGGACTAATACAGATACGCAGTATTTT
TRBV6-5	TRBD1	NA	TRBJ2-1	CASSSTGGSYNEQFF	TGTGCCAGCAGTTCGACAGGGGGCTCCTACAATGAGCAGTTCTTC
TRBV5-5	TRBD1	NA	TRBJ1-1	CASSLRQGGTEAFF	TGTGCCAGCAGCCTAAGACAGGGCGGCACTGAAGCTTTCTTT
TRBV5-1	NA	NA	TRBJ2-2	CASSVRAQVNTGELFF	TGCGCCAGCAGCGTGCGCGCACAGGTGAACACCGGGGAGCTGTTTTTT
TRBV6-5	NA	NA	TRBJ1-3	CASSYRNTIYF	TGTGCCAGCAGCTATCGAAACACCATATATTTT
TRBV5-6	NA	NA	TRBJ2-2	CASSFKGLSPLTGGELFF	TGTGCCAGCAGCTTTAAGGGGCTCTCTCCATTAACGGGCGGGGAGCTGTTTTTT
TRBV30	TRBD2	NA	TRBJ2-1	CAWIQTPTSGGASSYNEQFF	TGTGCCTGGATCCAAACACCGACTAGCGGGGGGGCCAGCTCCTACAATGAGCAGTTCTTC
TRBV9	TRBD2	NA	TRBJ2-3	CASSVGLAAMGTQYF	TGTGCCAGCAGCGTAGGCCTAGCGGCTATGGGGACGCAGTATTTT
TRBV5-1	NA	NA	TRBJ1-4	CASSQEVNEKLFF	TGCGCCAGCAGTCAAGAGGTAAATGAAAAACTGTTTTTT
TRBV27	TRBD1	NA	TRBJ2-7	CASSRTGIYEQYF	TGTGCCAGCAGCCGGACAGGAATATACGAGCAGTACTTC
TRBV29-1	NA	NA	TRBJ2-2	CSARQNSNTGELFF	TGCAGCGCCCGACAGAATTCGAACACCGGGGAGCTGTTTTTT
TRBV5-8	NA	once	TRBJ2-7	CASSFISGVGYEQYF	TGTGCCAGCAGCTTTATTTCAGGGGTAGGCTACGAGCAGTACTTC
TRBV11-2	TRBD1	NA	TRBJ1-4	CASSLVGQGVTNEKLFF	TGTGCCAGCAGCTTAGTGGGACAGGGGGTCACTAATGAAAAACTGTTTTTT
TRBV29-1	NA	once	TRBJ1-5	CSHGGKNQPQHF	TGCAGCCATGGGGGGAAAAATCAGCCCCAGCATTTT
TRBV10-3	NA	NA	TRBJ1-2	CAISPPGGAYGYTF	TGTGCCATCAGCCCACCGGGGGGCGCCTATGGCTACACCTTC
TRBV7-2	NA	NA	TRBJ2-5	CASSFSTVNQETQYF	TGTGCCAGCAGCTTCTCAACAGTAAACCAAGAGACCCAGTACTTC
TRBV11-3	NA	NA	TRBJ1-1	CASSPRGSNTEAFF	TGTGCCAGCAGCCCCAGGGGATCGAACACTGAAGCTTTCTTT
TRBV10-2	NA	NA	TRBJ2-3	CASSPTPGLSTDTQYF	TGCGCCAGCAGTCCCACCCCGGGACTCAGCACAGATACGCAGTATTTT
TRBV2	NA	NA	TRBJ1-1	CASSERTGTEAFF	TGTGCCAGCAGTGAGAGAACCGGGACAGAAGCTTTCTTT
TRBV19	TRBD2	NA	TRBJ2-2	CASSIEGTSRHTGELFF	TGTGCCAGTAGTATAGAAGGGACTAGCAGGCACACCGGGGAGCTGTTTTTT
TRBV9	NA	NA	TRBJ1-2	CASSVAYWGREFGGYTF	TGTGCCAGCAGCGTAGCTTATTGGGGCAGGGAATTTGGTGGCTACACCTTC
TRBV5-1	TRBD1	NA	TRBJ2-5	CASSSWTGQETQYF	TGCGCCAGCAGCTCGTGGACAGGGCAAGAGACCCAGTACTTC
TRBV7-3	NA	NA	TRBJ2-2	CASSLQGRGTGELFF	TGTGCCAGCAGCTTACAAGGGCGGGGCACCGGGGAGCTGTTTTTT
TRBV6-1	NA	NA	TRBJ1-2	CASSEEGERTPNGYTF	TGTGCCAGCAGTGAAGAGGGGGAGAGGACTCCGAATGGCTACACCTTC
TRBV2	TRBD1	NA	TRBJ1-2	CASSGTGVGYTF	TGTGCCAGCAGTGGGACAGGGGTCGGCTACACCTTC
TRBV29-1	NA	NA	TRBJ1-1	CSVVGGQPNTEAFF	TGCAGCGTTGTGGGGGGGCAACCGAACACTGAAGCTTTCTTT
TRBV6-5	TRBD1	NA	TRBJ1-2	CASSYLTGGEGYTF	TGTGCCAGCAGTTACCTGACAGGGGGCGAGGGCTACACCTTC
TRBV2	NA	NA	TRBJ1-2	CASSPGLYGYTF	TGTGCCAGCAGTCCAGGACTCTATGGCTACACCTTC
TRBV5-1	TRBD1	NA	TRBJ2-3	CASSLQGPTDTQYF	TGCGCCAGCAGCTTACAGGGGCCAACAGATACGCAGTATTTT
TRBV9	TRBD1	NA	TRBJ1-3	CASSVTTGVRGLGNTIYF	TGTGCCAGCAGCGTAACTACTGGCGTCAGGGGGCTCGGAAACACCATATATTTT
TRBV6-5	NA	NA	TRBJ1-2	CASSNSVGERSYGYTF	TGTGCCAGCAGTAACTCCGTAGGGGAAAGGAGCTATGGCTACACCTTC
TRBV30	TRBD1	NA	TRBJ1-5	CAWSVRDRSNQPQHF	TGTGCCTGGAGTGTAAGGGACAGAAGCAATCAGCCCCAGCATTTT
TRBV6-6	NA	NA	TRBJ1-3	CASSYSRIPGNTIYF	TGTGCCAGCAGTTACTCGAGAATCCCTGGAAACACCATATATTTT
TRBV7-6	NA	NA	TRBJ2-3	CASSLAGGTDTQYF	TGTGCCAGCAGCTTAGCGGGGGGAACAGATACGCAGTATTTT
TRBV21-1	NA	NA	TRBJ1-1	CASSKNAAGGDTEAFF	TGTGCCAGCAGCAAAAACGCAGCGGGTGGGGACACTGAAGCTTTCTTT